This T cell receptor (beta chain) was sequenced during a study of blood T cell repertoires in COVID-19. Study-level background: T cells, B-cell-depleted T cells, or PBMCs supplied cDNA or gDNA.

Original methodology: The assay estimated nucleated cells by amplifying reference gene primers. Some clones are missing from TCRdb's copy, which holds only in-frame ones; the method was immunoSEQ multiplex PCR. The V and J calls and clone size come from that table; D and trimming were worked out from the DNA. The sample lists 470,000 or so clones, roughly nine tenths occurring once. The V end was cut by 10 bases, the J end by 7 bases, with 16 bases between. Germline lookup yields CDR1 SNHLY and CDR2 FYNNEI. This CDR3 is built from 13 residues. The cohort comprised adults aged roughly 18 to 95 years residing in 20 to 30 US areas. Clinical history as reported by participants underpinned cohort assignment.

The sequenced material came from PBMCs or T cells enriched from blood (not recorded which). The chain employs TRBV2 and TRBJ1-4; no firm D call. The sequence came from a young woman with acute COVID-19. The CDR3 bases are TGTGCCACGCACGGGGTATTGGGTGAAAAACTGTTTTTT. It yields the protein CATHGVLGEKLFF.